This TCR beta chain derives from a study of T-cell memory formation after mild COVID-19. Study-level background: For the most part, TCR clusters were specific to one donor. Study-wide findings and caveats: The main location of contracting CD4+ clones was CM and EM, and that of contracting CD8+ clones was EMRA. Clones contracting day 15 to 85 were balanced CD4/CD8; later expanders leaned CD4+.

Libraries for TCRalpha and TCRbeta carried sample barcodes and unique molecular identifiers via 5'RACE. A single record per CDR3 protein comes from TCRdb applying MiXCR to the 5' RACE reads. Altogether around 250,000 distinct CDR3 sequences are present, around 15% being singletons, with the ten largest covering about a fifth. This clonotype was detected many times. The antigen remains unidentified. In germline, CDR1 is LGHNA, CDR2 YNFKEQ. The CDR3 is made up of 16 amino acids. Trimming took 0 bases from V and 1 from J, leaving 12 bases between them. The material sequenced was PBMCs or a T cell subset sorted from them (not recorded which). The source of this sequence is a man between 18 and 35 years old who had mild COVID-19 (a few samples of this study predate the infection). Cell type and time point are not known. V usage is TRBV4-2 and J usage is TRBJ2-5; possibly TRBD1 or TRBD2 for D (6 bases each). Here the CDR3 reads CASSQEERGPQETQYF. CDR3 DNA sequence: TGTGCCAGCAGCCAAGAAGAACGGGGGCCCCAAGAGACCCAGTACTTC.